This T cell receptor (beta chain) derives from a study of OX40 agonist ivuxolimab in advanced cancers. V was clipped by 5 bases and J by 2 bases, with 12 bases between them. The CDR3 runs 14 residues. Germline assignment: CDR1 MNHEY and CDR2 SMNVEV (reference sequence). The assay was immunoSEQ multiplex PCR, and TCRdb's table has in-frame clones only and misses some. Found here are more than 55,000 clones, less than 90% of them singletons; the top ten hold approximately 0.8%. This TCR was recovered from an adult with an advanced solid tumor such as melanoma, head and neck, liver or kidney cancer. The sequencing here drew on CD4+ or CD8+ T cells sorted from blood, taken in a trial of the OX40 agonist ivuxolimab. The chain employs TRBV27 and TRBJ2-5, with TRBD1 as a possible D gene (5 bases). CDR3 sequence reads: CASSPQGNQETQYF. The CDR3 nucleotides read TGTGCCAGCAGTCCTCAGGGTAATCAAGAGACCCAGTACTTC.